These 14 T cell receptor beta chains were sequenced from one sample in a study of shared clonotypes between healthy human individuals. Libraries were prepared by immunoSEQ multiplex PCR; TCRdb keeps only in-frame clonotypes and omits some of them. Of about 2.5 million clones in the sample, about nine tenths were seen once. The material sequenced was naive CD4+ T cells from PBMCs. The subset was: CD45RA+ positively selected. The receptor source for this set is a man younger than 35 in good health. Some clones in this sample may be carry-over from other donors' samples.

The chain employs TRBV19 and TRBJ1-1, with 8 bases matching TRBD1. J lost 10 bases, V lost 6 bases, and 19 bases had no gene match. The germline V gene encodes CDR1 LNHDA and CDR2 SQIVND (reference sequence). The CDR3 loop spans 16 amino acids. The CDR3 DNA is TGTGCCAGTAGCCCACCGGATGGACAGGGTGGTTTTGTAGCTTTCTTT. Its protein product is CASSPPDGQGGFVAFF.

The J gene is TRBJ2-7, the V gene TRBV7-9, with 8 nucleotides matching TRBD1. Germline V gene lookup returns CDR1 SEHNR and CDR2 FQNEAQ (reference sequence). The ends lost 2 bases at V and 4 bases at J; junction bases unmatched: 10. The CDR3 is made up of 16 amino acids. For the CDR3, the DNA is TGTGCCAGCAGCTTAAGTCAGGGGGCCCGCCGGTACGAGCAGTACTTC. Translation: CASSLSQGARRYEQYF.

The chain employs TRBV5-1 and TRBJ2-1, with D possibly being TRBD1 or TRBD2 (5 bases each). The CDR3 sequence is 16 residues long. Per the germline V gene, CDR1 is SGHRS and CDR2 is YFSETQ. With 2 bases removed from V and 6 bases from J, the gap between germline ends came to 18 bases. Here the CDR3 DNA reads TGCGCCAGCAGCTTCATCATCGGGACCTCGGTCAATGAGCAGTTCTTC. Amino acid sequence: CASSFIIGTSVNEQFF.

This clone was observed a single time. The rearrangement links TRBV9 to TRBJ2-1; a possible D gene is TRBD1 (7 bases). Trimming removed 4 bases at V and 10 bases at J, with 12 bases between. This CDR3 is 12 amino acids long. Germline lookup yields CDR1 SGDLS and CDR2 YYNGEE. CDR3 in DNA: TGTGCCAGCAGCCGGACAGGAGGGGAGCAGTTCTTC. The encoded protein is CASSRTGGEQFF.

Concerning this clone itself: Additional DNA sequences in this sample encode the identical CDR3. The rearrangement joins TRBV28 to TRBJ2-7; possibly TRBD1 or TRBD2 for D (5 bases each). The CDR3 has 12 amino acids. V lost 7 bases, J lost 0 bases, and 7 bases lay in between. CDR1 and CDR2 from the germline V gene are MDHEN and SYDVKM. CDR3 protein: CASTGSSYEQYF. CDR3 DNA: TGTGCCAGCACAGGGAGCTCCTACGAGCAGTACTTC. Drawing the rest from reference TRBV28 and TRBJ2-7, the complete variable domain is DVKVTQSSRYLVKRTGEKVFLECVQDMDHENMFWYRQDPGLGLRLIYFSYDVKMKEKGDIPEGYSVSREKKERFSLILESASTNQTSMYLCASTGSSYEQYFGPGTRLTVT.

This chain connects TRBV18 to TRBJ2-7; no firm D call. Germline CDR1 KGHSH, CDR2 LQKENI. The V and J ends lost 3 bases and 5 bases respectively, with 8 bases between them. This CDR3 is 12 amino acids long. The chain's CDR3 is CASSPGADEQYF. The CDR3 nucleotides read TGTGCCAGCTCACCGGGCGCAGACGAGCAGTACTTC.

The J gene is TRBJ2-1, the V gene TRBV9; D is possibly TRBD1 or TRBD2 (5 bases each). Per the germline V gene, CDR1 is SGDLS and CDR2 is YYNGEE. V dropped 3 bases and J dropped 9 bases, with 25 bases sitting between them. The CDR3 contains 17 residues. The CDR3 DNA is TGTGCCAGCAGCGACCCGCAGGGACGCACTAGAAGGGGTGAGCAGTTCTTC. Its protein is CASSDPQGRTRRGEQFF. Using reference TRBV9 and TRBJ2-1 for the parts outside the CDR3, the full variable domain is DSGVTQTPKHLITATGQRVTLRCSPRSGDLSVYWYQQSLDQGLQFLIQYYNGEERAKGNILERFSAQQFPDLHSELNLSSLELGDSALYFCASSDPQGRTRRGEQFFGPGTRLTVL.

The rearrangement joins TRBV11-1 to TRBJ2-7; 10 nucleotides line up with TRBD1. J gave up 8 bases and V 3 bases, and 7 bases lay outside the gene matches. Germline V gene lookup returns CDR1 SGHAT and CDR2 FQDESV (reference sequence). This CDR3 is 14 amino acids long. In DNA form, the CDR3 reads TGTGCCAGCAGCTTGGACAGGGGGACTTTCAAGCAGTACTTC. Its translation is CASSLDRGTFKQYF.

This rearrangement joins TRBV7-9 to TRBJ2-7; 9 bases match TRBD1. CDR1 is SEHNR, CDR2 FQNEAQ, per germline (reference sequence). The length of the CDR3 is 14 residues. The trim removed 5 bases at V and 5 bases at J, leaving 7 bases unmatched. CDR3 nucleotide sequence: TGTGCCAGCAGCCGGGGACAGGGTAAGAACGAGCAGTACTTC. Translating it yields CASSRGQGKNEQYF.

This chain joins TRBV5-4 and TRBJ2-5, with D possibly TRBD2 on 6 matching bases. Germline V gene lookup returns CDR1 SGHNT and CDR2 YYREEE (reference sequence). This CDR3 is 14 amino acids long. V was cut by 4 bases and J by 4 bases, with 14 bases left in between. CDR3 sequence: CASSARESRETQYF. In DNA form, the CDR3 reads TGTGCCAGCAGCGCCCGGGAGTCAAGAGAGACCCAGTACTTC.

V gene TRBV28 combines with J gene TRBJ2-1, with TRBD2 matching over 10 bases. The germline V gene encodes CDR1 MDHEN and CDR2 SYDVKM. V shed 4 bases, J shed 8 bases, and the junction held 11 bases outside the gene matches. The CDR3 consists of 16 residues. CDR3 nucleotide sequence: TGTGCCAGCAGTTCCCCGGGACTAGCGACGAGCGATGAGCAGTTCTTC. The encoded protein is CASSSPGLATSDEQFF.

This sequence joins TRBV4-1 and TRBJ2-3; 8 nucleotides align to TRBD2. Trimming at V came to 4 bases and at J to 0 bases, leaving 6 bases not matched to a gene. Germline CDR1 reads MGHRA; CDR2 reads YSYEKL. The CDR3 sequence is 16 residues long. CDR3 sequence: CASSPTSATSTDTQYF. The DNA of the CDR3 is TGCGCCAGCAGCCCGACTAGCGCTACTAGCACAGATACGCAGTATTTT.

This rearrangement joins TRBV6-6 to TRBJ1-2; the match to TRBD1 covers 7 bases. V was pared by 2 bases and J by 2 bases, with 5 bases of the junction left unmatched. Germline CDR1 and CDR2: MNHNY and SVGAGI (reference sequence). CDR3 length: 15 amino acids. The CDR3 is CASSYEPTGNYGYTF. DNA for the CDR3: TGTGCCAGCAGTTACGAACCGACAGGGAACTATGGCTACACCTTC.

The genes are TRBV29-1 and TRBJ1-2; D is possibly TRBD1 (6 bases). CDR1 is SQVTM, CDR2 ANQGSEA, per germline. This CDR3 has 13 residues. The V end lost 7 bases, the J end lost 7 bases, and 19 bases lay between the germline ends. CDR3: CSARIGGRRGYTF. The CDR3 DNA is TGCAGCGCACGAATAGGGGGGCGTCGTGGCTACACCTTC.